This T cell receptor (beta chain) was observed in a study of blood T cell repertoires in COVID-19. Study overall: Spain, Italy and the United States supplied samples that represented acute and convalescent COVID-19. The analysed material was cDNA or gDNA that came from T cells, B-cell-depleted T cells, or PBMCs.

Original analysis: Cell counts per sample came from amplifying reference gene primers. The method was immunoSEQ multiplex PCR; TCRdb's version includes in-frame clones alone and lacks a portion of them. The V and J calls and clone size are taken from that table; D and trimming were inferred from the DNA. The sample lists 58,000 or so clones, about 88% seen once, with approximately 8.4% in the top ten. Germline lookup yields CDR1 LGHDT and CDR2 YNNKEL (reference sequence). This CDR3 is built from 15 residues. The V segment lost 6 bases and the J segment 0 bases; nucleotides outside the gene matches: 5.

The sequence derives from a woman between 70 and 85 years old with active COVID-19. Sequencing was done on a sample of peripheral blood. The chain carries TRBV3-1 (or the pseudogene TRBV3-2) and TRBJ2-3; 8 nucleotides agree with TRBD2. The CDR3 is CASSLLAASTDTQYF. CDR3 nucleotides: TGTGCCAGCAGTCTACTAGCGGCTAGCACAGATACGCAGTATTTT.